One sample yielded the 14 T cell receptor beta chains listed below, sequenced in a study of T cell repertoires in cytomegalovirus infection. Using its own MiXCR run on the reads, TCRdb lists one record per CDR3 protein. This table has about 140,000 distinct CDR3 sequences, roughly 6% appearing once. The specimen was PBMCs. The receptors derive from a human donor in good health (CMV status not recorded). Some clones in this sample may be carry-over from other donors' samples.

This clonotype was seen more than once but under ten times. The genes are TRBV20-1 and TRBJ2-1, with TRBD2 identical over 7 bases. The germline V gene encodes CDR1 DFQATT and CDR2 SNEGSKA (reference sequence). V was clipped by 7 bases and J by 1 base; unmatched bases: 4. This CDR3 region has 13 residues. The CDR3 sequence is CSVTSDSYNEQFF. CDR3 in DNA: TGCAGTGTCACTAGCGATTCCTACAATGAGCAGTTCTTC.

This chain joins TRBV19 and TRBJ2-7; perhaps TRBD1 as D (6 bases). V gave up 3 bases and J gave up 3 bases, with 12 bases separating them. In germline, CDR1 is LNHDA, CDR2 SQIVND (reference sequence). CDR3 length: 14 residues. The CDR3 is CASSINAGDYEQYF. CDR3 nucleotide sequence: TGTGCCAGTAGTATCAATGCAGGGGACTACGAGCAGTACTTC.

Concerning this clonotype: Just one base apart from a much larger clone, this may be a read error. The rearrangement uses TRBV20-1 and TRBJ1-6; D remains unclear. CDR3 size: 15 residues. CDR1 DFQATT and CDR2 SNEGSKA come from the germline V gene (reference sequence). The CDR3 DNA is TGCAATGCTCCTTCGGCCGAGGGTGGCAATTCACCCCTCCACTTT. Residues: CNAPSAEGGNSPLHF.

V usage is TRBV20-1 and J usage is TRBJ2-3, with D hard to call. Per the germline V gene, CDR1 is DFQATT and CDR2 is SNEGSKA (reference sequence). Deletions cut 0 bases from V and 3 bases from J, with 7 bases between. The CDR3 extends over 13 amino acids. The chain's CDR3 is CSARDLETDTQYF. The CDR3 DNA is TGCAGTGCTAGAGATCTCGAGACAGATACGCAGTATTTT.

This clonotype was observed many times. The V call is TRBV7-3, the J call TRBJ2-1, with 16 positions matching TRBD2. CDR1 and CDR2 from the germline V gene are SGHTA and FQGTGA. The CDR3 totals 16 residues. The ends lost 5 bases at V and 9 bases at J; junction bases unmatched: 7. CDR3 residues: CASSPPGTSGRVEQFF. The CDR3 region has the DNA TGTGCCAGCAGCCCCCCAGGGACTAGCGGGAGGGTTGAGCAGTTCTTC.

This clonotype was seen ten or more times. The genes are TRBV12-3 or TRBV12-4 and TRBJ2-7; a possible D gene is TRBD1 (6 bases). V was shortened by 7 bases and J by 3 bases, with 16 bases between the two germline ends. The CDR3 loop spans 14 amino acids. The CDR3 region has the DNA TGTGCCAGCACTACAGGGAATCAGCGCTACGAGCAGTACTTC. As protein: CASTTGNQRYEQYF.

This clonotype was observed many times. V is TRBV7-2 and J is TRBJ1-4; no clear D. V was shortened by 7 bases and J by 7 bases, with 13 bases between the two germline ends. This CDR3 contains 13 residues. Germline values: CDR1 SGHTA, CDR2 FQGNSA. The CDR3 sequence: CASTQRFPEKLFF. CDR3 DNA sequence: TGTGCCAGCACCCAGAGGTTCCCTGAAAAACTGTTTTTT. Variable domain in full (rest from reference TRBV7-2 and TRBJ1-4): GAGVSQSPSNKVTEKGKDVELRCDPISGHTALYWYRQSLGQGLEFLIYFQGNSAPDKSGLPSDRFSAERTGGSVSTLTIQRTQQEDSAVYLCASTQRFPEKLFFGSGTQLSVL.

This clonotype was seen ten or more times. The J gene is TRBJ2-7, the V gene TRBV7-2; D is tentatively TRBD1 or TRBD2 (6 bases each). The CDR3 has 15 residues. V was cut by 7 bases and J by 9 bases, with 25 bases left in between. Germline V gene sequence: CDR1 SGHTA, CDR2 FQGNSA. The CDR3 protein is CASTSPSRPGAGQYF. The DNA for the CDR3 is TGTGCCAGCACCTCGCCTTCCCGCCCGGGGGCCGGGCAGTACTTC.

In this sample, this clonotype turned up many times. An end of the junction differs from the germline gene, which may be a read error. This chain uses TRBV24-1 with TRBJ2-1, with a tentative D call TRBD2 (6 bases). The germline gives CDR1 KGHDR, CDR2 SFDVKD. This CDR3 is built from 13 residues. CDR3 DNA sequence: TGTGCCACCAGTGACTCACCCCCTAGCGCCAAGTGCTTC. This codes for CATSDSPPSAKCF.

This clonotype was seen at least ten times. The chain recombines TRBV11-3 with TRBJ2-2; D uncertain. Germline CDR1 reads SGHNT; CDR2 reads YENEEA. The CDR3 length is 14 residues. V gave up 5 bases and J gave up 6 bases, with 13 bases separating them. The CDR3 loop is CASSPVGRSGELFF. CDR3 bases: TGTGCCAGCAGCCCAGTAGGGCGTTCCGGGGAGCTGTTTTTT.

The sample holds many counts of this clonotype. V is TRBV28 and J is TRBJ1-2, with a tentative D call TRBD1 (5 bases). With 2 bases removed from V and 5 bases from J, the gap between germline ends came to 30 bases. The CDR3 consists of 20 residues. Germline V gene lookup returns CDR1 MDHEN and CDR2 SYDVKM. CDR3 protein: CASSLRIGGGGSGPLYGYTF. In nucleotides, the CDR3 is TGTGCCAGCAGTTTAAGAATTGGGGGTGGAGGGTCGGGCCCCCTTTATGGCTACACCTTC.

This clonotype has ten or more counts. V and J are TRBV5-1 and TRBJ2-3, with 7 bases lining up with TRBD1. CDR1 and CDR2 (germline): SGHRS, YFSETQ. There are 15 residues in the CDR3. J lost 7 bases, V lost 0 bases, and 8 bases had no gene match. The DNA of the CDR3 is TGCGCCAGCAGCTTGGGTGCGACAGGGCGGTATACGCAGTATTTT. Translating it yields CASSLGATGRYTQYF. The full variable domain, rest sourced from reference TRBV5-1 and TRBJ2-3, is KAGVTQTPRYLIKTRGQQVTLSCSPISGHRSVSWYQQTPGQGLQFLFEYFSETQRNKGNFPGRFSGRQFSNSRSEMNVSTLELGDSALYLCASSLGATGRYTQYFGPGTRLTVL.

The V call is TRBV6-6, the J call TRBJ2-5; TRBD2 aligns across 7 bases. Trimming at V came to 6 bases and at J to 5 bases, leaving 18 bases not matched to a gene. The CDR3 covers 17 residues. Germline lookup yields CDR1 MNHNY and CDR2 SVGAGI (reference sequence). The CDR3 protein is CASSTGNSGVAGETQYF. As DNA, the CDR3 is TGTGCCAGCAGCACCGGGAACAGCGGGGTGGCAGGCGAGACCCAGTACTTC.

This clonotype was seen many times. The chain is built from TRBV6-2 or TRBV6-3 and TRBJ1-5, with 8 bases lining up with TRBD1. Germline loops: CDR1 MNHEY, CDR2 SVGEGT. Trimming at V came to 0 bases and at J to 3 bases, leaving 4 bases not matched to a gene. This CDR3 region has 16 residues. CDR3 coding DNA: TGTGCCAGCAGTTACTCGGCAGGGGGCCCCAATCAGCCCCAGCATTTT. This encodes CASSYSAGGPNQPQHF.